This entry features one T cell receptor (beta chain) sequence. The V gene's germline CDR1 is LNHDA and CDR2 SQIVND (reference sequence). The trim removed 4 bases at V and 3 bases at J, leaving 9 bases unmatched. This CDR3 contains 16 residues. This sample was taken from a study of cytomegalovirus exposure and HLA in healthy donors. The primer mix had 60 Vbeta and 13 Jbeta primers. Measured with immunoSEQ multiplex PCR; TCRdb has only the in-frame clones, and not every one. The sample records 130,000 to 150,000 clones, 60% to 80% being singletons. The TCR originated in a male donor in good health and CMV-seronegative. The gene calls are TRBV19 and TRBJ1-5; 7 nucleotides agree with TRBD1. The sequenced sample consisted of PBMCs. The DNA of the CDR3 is TGTGCCAGTAGTAAAGACAGGGAAGGAGACAATCAGCCCCAGCATTTT. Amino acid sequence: CASSKDREGDNQPQHF.